The text below deals with one T cell receptor (beta chain). The antigen it binds to is not known. Base qualities are missing; no much larger clone stands one base away. The method behind the library was 5' RACE. For sequencing, an Illumina HiSeq 2500 was employed. A second PCR of 7 to 11 cycles was performed with a sample-barcoded 5' primer and a J-beta primer mix. A unique molecular identifier was introduced onto each TCR beta cDNA molecule by a template-switch 5' adaptor carrying 12 random nucleotides. At least 2.5 million CDR3-containing paired-end reads were obtained from each sample. First-strand cDNA was synthesized from all RNA with the Mint cDNA synthesis kit, primed by a TRBC-specific oligonucleotide. All cDNA was treated with uracil-DNA glycosylase and then went through a first 18-cycle PCR with the universal primers M1SS and BC2_uni_R. Per the original workflow: For normalization, 1 million high-quality reads, each with a distinct molecular identifier, were randomly selected from each sample. Instead of being binned into consensus sequences, reads with shared molecular identifiers were discarded. MiTCR, run with a Q25 quality threshold and the strictest error-elimination algorithm, handled CDR3 identification, clonotype clustering and error correction. A nonparametric unseen species model with Euler transformation was used to estimate a lower bound on total TCR beta diversity. Using fastp at Q25 and MiXCR, TCRdb reprocessed the public reads and kept productive beta chains. Every entry covers one CDR3 protein and lists the most common genes and DNA from its rows. TCRdb, not the original authors, processed these V and J calls. The sample table lists about 1.8 million distinct CDR3 sequences, about 49% of them with a count of one. 2% to 2.5% of the sample belongs to the ten largest clones.

These data belong to a study of blood T cells in healthy people across ages (dated by TCRdb to 2015 to 2017). Regarding the research as a whole: Template switching captured roughly one uniquely barcoded TCR beta cDNA molecule per two T cells in model experiments. For two donors (one aged 18 to 30 and one aged 80 or older), the study analyzed two additional independent replicas of 1 million unique cDNA reads from the same blood draw. To avoid experimental bias, donors of different ages were randomly spread across the sequencing lanes. To track age-related changes in TCR beta repertoire diversity, the study relied on deep sequencing normalized with unique cDNA molecular identifiers. The donors were split into four age groups: young (average 16 years), middle-aged (39), aged (62) and long-lived (roughly 88).

Systemically healthy Caucasian individuals from Russia, some 36 in total and aged about 6 to 90 years, were included as donors. About 10 milliliters of peripheral blood were collected from each donor into EDTA-treated Vacutainer tubes. Ficoll-Paque density-gradient centrifugation was used to isolate PBMCs, with at least 6 million obtained per sample. Total RNA, at least 5 micrograms per sample, was extracted from PBMCs with Trizol reagent. For every donor, flow cytometry on a PBMC aliquot measured the percentage of naive CD45RAhigh/CD27high T cells. Points the paper makes about the study in general: The CMV infection status of donors was not known, potentially confounding age-related changes in expanded clonotypes. As age increased, observed TCR beta diversity per million T cells dropped in a roughly linear way, and a significant reduction was already evident by age 40. Since profiling was done on bulk unsorted PBMCs, naive and antigen-experienced compartments could not be conclusively compared. Compared with the aged group, the long-lived group had more naive CD4+ T cells, fewer expanded clones and increased TCR diversity, suggesting age selection. Estimates of total diversity based on one million sequenced T cells were considered lower bounds and underestimates. The percentage of naive T cells measured by flow cytometry correlated strongly with observed TCR beta diversity.

At the junction V is shortened by 0 bases and J by 1 base; bases outside the gene matches: 5. The CDR3 measures 16 amino acids from cysteine to phenylalanine. Just CDR3 DNA is preserved here, 48 bases in frame from base 1. The germline V gene (reference sequence) provides CDR1 MNHNY and CDR2 SVGAGI. The receptor chain draws on TRBV6-6 and TRBJ1-2, and 7 junctional nucleotides match TRBD1. This TCR was sampled from a woman between 40 and 50 years old in good health. Sequencing was performed on blood. In nucleotides, the sequence is TGTGCCAGCAGTTACTCCCGGGACAGCAATAACTATGGCTACACCTTC. It codes for CASSYSRDSNNYGYTF.